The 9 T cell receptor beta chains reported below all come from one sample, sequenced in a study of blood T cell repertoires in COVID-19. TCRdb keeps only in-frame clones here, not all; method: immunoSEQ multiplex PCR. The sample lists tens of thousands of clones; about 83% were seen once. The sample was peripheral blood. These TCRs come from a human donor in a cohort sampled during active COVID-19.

This CDR3 is CASSLVPGGNTEAFF. The CDR3 coding sequence is TGTGCCAGCAGCTTAGTCCCAGGGGGAAACACTGAAGCTTTCTTT. The V call is TRBV7-8, the J call TRBJ1-1, with 7 nucleotides matching TRBD1. V gave up 1 base and J gave up 2 bases; unmatched junction bases: 4. The CDR3 is 15 amino acids. CDR1 and CDR2 from the germline V gene are SGHVS and FQNEAQ.

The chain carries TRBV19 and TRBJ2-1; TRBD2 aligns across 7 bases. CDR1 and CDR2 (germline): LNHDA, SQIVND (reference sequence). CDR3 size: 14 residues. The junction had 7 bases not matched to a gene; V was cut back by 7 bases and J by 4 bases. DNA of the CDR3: TGTGCCAGTAACCCTAGCGGACTATACAATGAGCAGTTCTTC. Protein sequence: CASNPSGLYNEQFF.

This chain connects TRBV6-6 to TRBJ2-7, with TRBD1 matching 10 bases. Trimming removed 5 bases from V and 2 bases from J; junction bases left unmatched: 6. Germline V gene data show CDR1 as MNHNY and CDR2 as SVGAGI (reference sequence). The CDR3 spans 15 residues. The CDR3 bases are TGTGCCAGCAGTCCCCGACAGGGGGCCGCCTACGAGCAGTACTTC. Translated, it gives CASSPRQGAAYEQYF.

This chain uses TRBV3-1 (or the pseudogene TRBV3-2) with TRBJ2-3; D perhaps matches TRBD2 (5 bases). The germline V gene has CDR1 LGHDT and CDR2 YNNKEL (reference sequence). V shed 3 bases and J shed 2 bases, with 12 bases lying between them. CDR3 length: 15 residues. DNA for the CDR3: TGTGCCAGCAGCCACTCTTCGGGGTTCACAGATACGCAGTATTTT. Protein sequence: CASSHSSGFTDTQYF.

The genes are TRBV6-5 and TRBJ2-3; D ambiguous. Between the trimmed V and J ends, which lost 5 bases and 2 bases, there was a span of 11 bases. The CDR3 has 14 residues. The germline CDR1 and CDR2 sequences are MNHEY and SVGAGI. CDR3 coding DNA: TGTGCCAGCAGTCTTAGCAGAACCACAGATACGCAGTATTTT. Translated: CASSLSRTTDTQYF.

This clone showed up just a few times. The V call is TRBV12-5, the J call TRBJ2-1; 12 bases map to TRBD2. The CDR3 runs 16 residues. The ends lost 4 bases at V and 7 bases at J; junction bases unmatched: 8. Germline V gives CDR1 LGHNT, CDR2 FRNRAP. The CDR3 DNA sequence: TGTGCTAGTGGTTCTTCCGGGACTAGCGGGTCTAATGAGCAGTTCTTC. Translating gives CASGSSGTSGSNEQFF.

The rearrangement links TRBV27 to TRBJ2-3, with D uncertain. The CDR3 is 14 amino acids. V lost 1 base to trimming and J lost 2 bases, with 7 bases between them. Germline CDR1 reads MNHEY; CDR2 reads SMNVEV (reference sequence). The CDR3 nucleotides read TGTGCCAGCAGTTTATTATTATCCACAGATACGCAGTATTTT. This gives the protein CASSLLLSTDTQYF.

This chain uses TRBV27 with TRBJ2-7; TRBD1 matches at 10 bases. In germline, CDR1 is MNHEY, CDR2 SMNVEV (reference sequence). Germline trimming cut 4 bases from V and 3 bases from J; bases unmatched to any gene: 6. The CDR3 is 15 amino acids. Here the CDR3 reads CASSWTGGYVYEQYF. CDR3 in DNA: TGTGCCAGCAGTTGGACAGGGGGTTACGTCTACGAGCAGTACTTC.

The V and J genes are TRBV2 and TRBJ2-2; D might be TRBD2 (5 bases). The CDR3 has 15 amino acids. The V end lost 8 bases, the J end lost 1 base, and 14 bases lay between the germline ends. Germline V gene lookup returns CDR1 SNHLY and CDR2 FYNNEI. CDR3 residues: CASQREGVNTGELFF. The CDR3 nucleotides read TGTGCCAGCCAACGGGAAGGTGTGAACACCGGGGAGCTGTTTTTT.